These T cell receptor beta chains were read from a single sample in a study of blood T cell repertoires in COVID-19. Clones were sequenced by immunoSEQ multiplex PCR, and TCRdb holds only the in-frame ones, with some missing. The data contain 400,000 or so clones, 87% of them singletons. The sequencing sample was made of PBMCs or T cells enriched from blood (not recorded which). Receptors were obtained from a man aged 35 to 55 in a cohort exposed to, infected with or recovered from COVID-19 (not recorded which). Both conserved end residues are part of each CDR3. The order of the fields is D gene, clone size, V gene, J gene, CDR3 DNA, CDR3 protein. A D gene is named only where the DNA matches it firmly. Clone size appears in some rows only: once, few, many, or a class for an expanded clone.

d_gene: NA
abundance: NA
v_gene: TRBV29-1
j_gene: TRBJ1-1
CDR3nt: TGCAGCGTTAGAGGGCCGATGAACACTGAAGCTTTCTTT
CDR3aa: CSVRGPMNTEAFF

d_gene: TRBD1
abundance: NA
v_gene: TRBV18
j_gene: TRBJ1-1
CDR3nt: TGTGCCAGCTCACCTACGGACAGGGTCGAAGCTTTCTTT
CDR3aa: CASSPTDRVEAFF

d_gene: TRBD2
abundance: NA
v_gene: TRBV5-1
j_gene: TRBJ2-7
CDR3nt: TGCGCCAGCAGCTTGGTAGCGGGAGGGTACGAGCAGTACTTC
CDR3aa: CASSLVAGGYEQYF

d_gene: TRBD1
abundance: NA
v_gene: TRBV5-1
j_gene: TRBJ1-4
CDR3nt: TGCGCCAGCAGCCGAGGACAGGGGGGAACGACTAATGAAAAACTGTTTTTT
CDR3aa: CASSRGQGGTTNEKLFF

d_gene: NA
abundance: NA
v_gene: TRBV7-9
j_gene: TRBJ1-5
CDR3nt: TGTGCCAGCAGCTTATCAGGGAGGAACAATCAGCCCCAGCATTTT
CDR3aa: CASSLSGRNNQPQHF

d_gene: TRBD2
abundance: NA
v_gene: TRBV5-1
j_gene: TRBJ2-7
CDR3nt: TGCGCCAGCAGCTTGGTGTCTAGCGGACCCTCCTACGAGCAGTACTTC
CDR3aa: CASSLVSSGPSYEQYF

d_gene: NA
abundance: NA
v_gene: TRBV19
j_gene: TRBJ2-3
CDR3nt: TGTGCCAGTAGTATAGAGAACTTTCGAGATACGCAGTATTTT
CDR3aa: CASSIENFRDTQYF

d_gene: TRBD1
abundance: NA
v_gene: TRBV7-6
j_gene: TRBJ1-6
CDR3nt: TGTGCCAGCAGCCCGGGGCAGGGGGTGAATTCACCCCTCCACTTT
CDR3aa: CASSPGQGVNSPLHF

d_gene: TRBD1
abundance: NA
v_gene: TRBV28
j_gene: TRBJ1-2
CDR3nt: TGTGCCAGCACGGTTTCCGGGACAGGGGGCATAAGGGGCTACACCTTC
CDR3aa: CASTVSGTGGIRGYTF

d_gene: TRBD2
abundance: NA
v_gene: TRBV7-9
j_gene: TRBJ2-2
CDR3nt: TGTGCCAGCAGCTCTAGCGGCCCCGCTGAGGAGCTGTTTTTT
CDR3aa: CASSSSGPAEELFF

d_gene: NA
abundance: NA
v_gene: TRBV6-2/TRBV6-3
j_gene: TRBJ2-1
CDR3nt: TGTGCCAGCAGGCCTATTGGTTCCAGCTCCTACAATGAGCAGTTCTTC
CDR3aa: CASRPIGSSSYNEQFF

d_gene: NA
abundance: NA
v_gene: TRBV5-1
j_gene: TRBJ2-7
CDR3nt: TGCGCCAGCAGCTTAACAGGGTTCGAATCCTACGAGCAGTACTTC
CDR3aa: CASSLTGFESYEQYF

d_gene: NA
abundance: NA
v_gene: TRBV9
j_gene: TRBJ1-2
CDR3nt: TGTGCCAGCAGCGGAACCGGGGGAGCTAACTATGGCTACACCTTC
CDR3aa: CASSGTGGANYGYTF

d_gene: NA
abundance: NA
v_gene: TRBV5-6
j_gene: TRBJ2-5
CDR3nt: TGTGCCAGCAGCTTGGACGGGATCCAAGAGACCCAGTACTTC
CDR3aa: CASSLDGIQETQYF

d_gene: NA
abundance: few
v_gene: TRBV24-1
j_gene: TRBJ2-1
CDR3nt: TGTGCCACCAGTGGCCTAGCAGGCAATGAGCAGTTCTTC
CDR3aa: CATSGLAGNEQFF

d_gene: TRBD1
abundance: once
v_gene: TRBV10-3
j_gene: TRBJ2-1
CDR3nt: TGTGCCATCGGTAAGACAGGGGTAAGCTCCTACAATGAGCAGTTCTTC
CDR3aa: CAIGKTGVSSYNEQFF

d_gene: NA
abundance: NA
v_gene: TRBV6-5
j_gene: TRBJ2-1
CDR3nt: TGTGCCAGCAGGGGCGGGTTCTCCTACAATGAGCAGTTCTTC
CDR3aa: CASRGGFSYNEQFF

d_gene: TRBD1
abundance: NA
v_gene: TRBV6-5
j_gene: TRBJ1-1
CDR3nt: TGTGCCAGCAGCTACCGACAGGGCTCCATGAACACTGAAGCTTTCTTT
CDR3aa: CASSYRQGSMNTEAFF

d_gene: NA
abundance: NA
v_gene: TRBV7-2
j_gene: TRBJ2-1
CDR3nt: TGTGCCAGCACCAACCTCGTATCCGGGGCGGGAGAGCAGTTCTTC
CDR3aa: CASTNLVSGAGEQFF

d_gene: NA
abundance: NA
v_gene: TRBV21-1
j_gene: TRBJ1-1
CDR3nt: TGTGCCAGCAGCAAAGGGGATAGGGACAGGAGATCCACTGAAGCTTTCTTT
CDR3aa: CASSKGDRDRRSTEAFF

d_gene: TRBD1
abundance: few
v_gene: TRBV6-6
j_gene: TRBJ1-5
CDR3nt: TGTGCCACTGGGGACAGCATTTATAGCAATCAGCCCCAGCATTTT
CDR3aa: CATGDSIYSNQPQHF

d_gene: TRBD1
abundance: NA
v_gene: TRBV18
j_gene: TRBJ1-2
CDR3nt: TGTGCCAGCTCTCGGGGACAGGGGAACTATGGCTACACCTTC
CDR3aa: CASSRGQGNYGYTF

d_gene: TRBD1
abundance: NA
v_gene: TRBV5-6
j_gene: TRBJ2-7
CDR3nt: TGTGCCAGCAGCTTCAGACAGGGTAGACCCTCGGGCTACGAGCAGTACTTC
CDR3aa: CASSFRQGRPSGYEQYF

d_gene: TRBD1
abundance: NA
v_gene: TRBV4-1
j_gene: TRBJ1-4
CDR3nt: TGCGCCAGCAGCCAACGGGACAGTAATGAAAAACTGTTTTTT
CDR3aa: CASSQRDSNEKLFF

d_gene: TRBD2
abundance: NA
v_gene: TRBV3-1/TRBV3-2
j_gene: TRBJ2-7
CDR3nt: TGTGCCAGCAGCCTCGGACTAGCGGGAGGAGGTGAGCAGTACTTC
CDR3aa: CASSLGLAGGGEQYF

d_gene: NA
abundance: NA
v_gene: TRBV28
j_gene: TRBJ2-7
CDR3nt: TGTGCCAGCAGTCCGGGGACTTTAGAGCAGTACTTC
CDR3aa: CASSPGTLEQYF

d_gene: NA
abundance: NA
v_gene: TRBV9
j_gene: TRBJ2-1
CDR3nt: TGTGCCAGCAGCGCGGACTTTAAAGCCCTCAATGAGCAGTTCTTC
CDR3aa: CASSADFKALNEQFF

d_gene: TRBD2
abundance: few
v_gene: TRBV3-1/TRBV3-2
j_gene: TRBJ2-5
CDR3nt: TGTGCCAGCGAGGGGAGGGGCTGGGAGACCCAGTACTTC
CDR3aa: CASEGRGWETQYF

d_gene: NA
abundance: NA
v_gene: TRBV29-1
j_gene: TRBJ2-5
CDR3nt: TGCAGCGTCCAGCGGGCAATACAAGAGACCCAGTACTTC
CDR3aa: CSVQRAIQETQYF

d_gene: TRBD1
abundance: NA
v_gene: TRBV14
j_gene: TRBJ1-3
CDR3nt: TGTGCCAGCAGCCAAGATTTGGGACAGTTCTTTTCGTCTGGAAACACCATATATTTT
CDR3aa: CASSQDLGQFFSSGNTIYF

d_gene: NA
abundance: NA
v_gene: TRBV28
j_gene: TRBJ2-4
CDR3nt: TGTGCCAGCAATCGACCTGTCGGGGCCAAAAACATTCAGTACTTC
CDR3aa: CASNRPVGAKNIQYF

d_gene: TRBD1
abundance: NA
v_gene: TRBV5-1
j_gene: TRBJ1-1
CDR3nt: TGCGCCAGCACCGAAAGAGGGGGCTTCGCTGAAGCTTTCTTT
CDR3aa: CASTERGGFAEAFF

d_gene: NA
abundance: NA
v_gene: TRBV5-8
j_gene: TRBJ1-4
CDR3nt: TGTGCCAGCAGCCACCCCAGAAGCGGGAATGAAAAACTGTTTTTT
CDR3aa: CASSHPRSGNEKLFF

d_gene: NA
abundance: NA
v_gene: TRBV28
j_gene: TRBJ1-5
CDR3nt: TGTGCCAGCAGTTACAGTAGCAATCAGCCCCAGCATTTT
CDR3aa: CASSYSSNQPQHF

d_gene: NA
abundance: NA
v_gene: TRBV5-1
j_gene: TRBJ2-7
CDR3nt: TGCGCCAGCAGCTTGGCTAGCGCCGACTACGAGCAGTACTTC
CDR3aa: CASSLASADYEQYF

d_gene: NA
abundance: few
v_gene: TRBV18
j_gene: TRBJ2-1
CDR3nt: TGTGCCAGCTCACCACGGGGAGGAGGGAGCGGCAATGAGCAGTTCTTC
CDR3aa: CASSPRGGGSGNEQFF

d_gene: TRBD1
abundance: NA
v_gene: TRBV7-9
j_gene: TRBJ2-1
CDR3nt: TGTGCCAGCAGCTGGGGACAGGGTTCCAATGAGCAGTTCTTC
CDR3aa: CASSWGQGSNEQFF

d_gene: TRBD1
abundance: NA
v_gene: TRBV18
j_gene: TRBJ1-3
CDR3nt: TGTGCCAGCTCGCCGCAGAGACAGGGAAGCTCTGGAAACACCATATATTTT
CDR3aa: CASSPQRQGSSGNTIYF

d_gene: NA
abundance: NA
v_gene: TRBV5-5
j_gene: TRBJ1-3
CDR3nt: TGTGCCAGCAGCGTGGAAGCGGGAAACACCATATATTTT
CDR3aa: CASSVEAGNTIYF

d_gene: NA
abundance: few
v_gene: TRBV18
j_gene: TRBJ1-1
CDR3nt: TGTGCCAGCTCACCAGCCCAGGGGAGTAACACTGAAGCTTTCTTT
CDR3aa: CASSPAQGSNTEAFF

d_gene: TRBD1
abundance: NA
v_gene: TRBV20-1
j_gene: TRBJ1-1
CDR3nt: TGCAGTGGCGGGACAGGGGTCGAAGCTTTCTTT
CDR3aa: CSGGTGVEAFF

d_gene: NA
abundance: NA
v_gene: TRBV20-1
j_gene: TRBJ2-2
CDR3nt: TGCAGTCCTCTCCGTCTTGGGGAGCTGTTTTTT
CDR3aa: CSPLRLGELFF

d_gene: NA
abundance: NA
v_gene: TRBV19
j_gene: TRBJ1-2
CDR3nt: TGTGCCAGTAGTATCAGGCACTATGGCTACACCTTC
CDR3aa: CASSIRHYGYTF

d_gene: TRBD2
abundance: NA
v_gene: TRBV27
j_gene: TRBJ2-1
CDR3nt: TGTGCCAGCAGTTTAACCGGGAGGGCCTCCGAGCAGTTCTTC
CDR3aa: CASSLTGRASEQFF

d_gene: TRBD1
abundance: NA
v_gene: TRBV29-1
j_gene: TRBJ2-1
CDR3nt: TGCAGCGTTGACCAAGACAGGGAAGGTTGGGACGGGTCCTACAATGAGCAGTTCTTC
CDR3aa: CSVDQDREGWDGSYNEQFF

d_gene: NA
abundance: NA
v_gene: TRBV27
j_gene: TRBJ1-3
CDR3nt: TGTGCCAGCAGTTTAGATGGGCAGGGCACTGGAAACACCATATATTTT
CDR3aa: CASSLDGQGTGNTIYF

d_gene: TRBD1
abundance: NA
v_gene: TRBV6-5
j_gene: TRBJ1-4
CDR3nt: TGTGCCAGCGGCGGGACAGGGGGTGAAAAACTGTTTTTT
CDR3aa: CASGGTGGEKLFF

d_gene: TRBD1
abundance: few
v_gene: TRBV5-5
j_gene: TRBJ2-7
CDR3nt: TGTGCCAGCAGCGGCTGGGGACAGGGACCACAGGGGCAGTACTTC
CDR3aa: CASSGWGQGPQGQYF

d_gene: TRBD2
abundance: NA
v_gene: TRBV6-4
j_gene: TRBJ2-3
CDR3nt: TGTGCCAGCCGCGGCGGGAGTAGTGGGCGTATCACAGATACGCAGTATTTT
CDR3aa: CASRGGSSGRITDTQYF

d_gene: TRBD2
abundance: NA
v_gene: TRBV3-1/TRBV3-2
j_gene: TRBJ2-1
CDR3nt: TGTGCCAGCAGCCTTAGACTAGCGGGAGGGCCAAGCAATGAGCAGTTCTTC
CDR3aa: CASSLRLAGGPSNEQFF

d_gene: NA
abundance: NA
v_gene: TRBV30
j_gene: TRBJ2-1
CDR3nt: TGTGCCTGGAGTGGGGTAGCGCCTGACAATGAGCAGTTCTTC
CDR3aa: CAWSGVAPDNEQFF

d_gene: TRBD2
abundance: NA
v_gene: TRBV5-5
j_gene: TRBJ2-3
CDR3nt: TGTGCCAGCAGCCCCCCGGGAGGTGCAGATACGCAGTATTTT
CDR3aa: CASSPPGGADTQYF

d_gene: TRBD1
abundance: NA
v_gene: TRBV6-5
j_gene: TRBJ2-5
CDR3nt: TGTGCCAGCACCAGGGGGCGTTCAGAGACCCAGTACTTC
CDR3aa: CASTRGRSETQYF

d_gene: NA
abundance: few
v_gene: TRBV24-1
j_gene: TRBJ1-2
CDR3nt: TGTGCCACCAGTGATCCTCACTATGGCTACACCTTC
CDR3aa: CATSDPHYGYTF

d_gene: NA
abundance: NA
v_gene: TRBV27
j_gene: TRBJ1-1
CDR3nt: TGTGCCAGCAAGCTTACAGGGAACACTGAAGCTTTCTTT
CDR3aa: CASKLTGNTEAFF

d_gene: TRBD2
abundance: NA
v_gene: TRBV6-6
j_gene: TRBJ2-7
CDR3nt: TGTGCCAGCAAGATTTCGGGGGGGCAAACCTACGAGCAGTACTTC
CDR3aa: CASKISGGQTYEQYF

d_gene: NA
abundance: NA
v_gene: TRBV27
j_gene: TRBJ2-5
CDR3nt: TGTGCCAGCAGACGGCAGGGCCAAGAGACCCAGTACTTC
CDR3aa: CASRRQGQETQYF

d_gene: NA
abundance: few
v_gene: TRBV18
j_gene: TRBJ1-6
CDR3nt: TGTGCCAGCTCTTCAGACTTCCCTTATAATTCACCCCTCCACTTT
CDR3aa: CASSSDFPYNSPLHF

d_gene: TRBD2
abundance: NA
v_gene: TRBV19
j_gene: TRBJ2-2
CDR3nt: TGTGCCAGTAGTCCCGGGACTAGCGGGGCCGGGGAGCTGTTTTTT
CDR3aa: CASSPGTSGAGELFF